At least ten counts were recorded for the clone carrying this T cell receptor (beta chain). Time point specified: blood at routine non-recurrence follow-up after resection. CDR1 is DFQATT and CDR2 is SNEGSKA in the germline V gene (reference sequence). The CDR3 runs to 14 residues. The junction had 4 bases not matched to a gene; V was cut back by 3 bases and J by 8 bases. The record originates from a study of spatial heterogeneity in lung cancer. The overall study: Follow-up PBMC samples were sequenced when available, at a median of approximately two years after resection. Raw reads contained each unique TCR and UMI combination more than ten times on average.

From the 5' RACE reads, TCRdb called clonotypes with MiXCR, one entry per CDR3 protein. The sample has tens of thousands of distinct CDR3 sequences, just over 7.5% seen once. This receptor was taken from a male donor with early-stage non-small cell lung cancer. The sequencing here drew on PBMCs, taken at follow-up. The chain carries TRBV20-1 and TRBJ2-1; 13 bases agree with TRBD2. In DNA, the CDR3 is TGCAGTGCTAGTGGACTAGCGGGGGCCGATGAGCAGTTCTTC. This gives the protein CSASGLAGADEQFF.